Sequencing of this TCR beta chain was carried out in a study of OX40 agonist ivuxolimab in advanced cancers. Notes on the research overall: The costimulatory receptor OX40 (CD134) was targeted by ivuxolimab, a fully human IgG2 agonistic monoclonal antibody. Intravenous ivuxolimab was administered to patients every 2 weeks at six dose levels: 0.01, 0.1, 0.3, 1.5, 3 and 10 mg/kg. Of the approximately 50 dose-escalation patients, hepatocellular carcinoma was present in roughly 19, melanoma in approximately 15, renal cell carcinoma in 9 and head and neck cancer in 9. In the dose-escalation cohort, roughly 80% of patients were male, and the mean age was approximately 60 years, with a range of about 20 to 90. Prior anti-PD-1, anti-PD-L1 or anti-CTLA-4 therapy was permitted, and approximately 40% of dose-escalation patients had received checkpoint inhibitors. Three dose-escalation patients achieved partial responses, one with hepatocellular carcinoma and two with cutaneous melanoma. The point of sequencing TCRbeta in the periphery was to test whether ivuxolimab changed TCR sequence diversity and drove clonal T-cell expansion. The paper reports the monotherapy dose-escalation portion (N = 52 patients) of the phase I ivuxolimab trial.

To sequence the TCRbeta CDR3 region, genomic DNA was isolated from the sorted cells. The immunoSEQ Assay was used for sequencing of TCRbeta CDR3 regions. TCRdb took over this immuneACCESS table, retaining in-frame rearrangements with V and J assigned. Such tables are incomplete; in checked studies, under half of the missing clones stem from an unresolved V gene, and the remainder is unexplained. The sample table holds tens of thousands of clones, of which about 85% were seen once. 15% to 20% of the sample goes to the ten largest clones. The trial excluded patients who had a history of autoimmune disease or who were on systemic immunosuppression. Peripheral blood for TCR sequencing was collected from all dose cohorts at baseline, on cycle 4 day 1, and on cycle 7 day 1. The samples were taken from a phase I, first-in-human, multicenter, open-label dose-escalation trial of ivuxolimab. Adults with locally advanced or metastatic head and neck squamous cell, hepatocellular, melanoma or renal cell carcinoma were enrolled in the trial. CD4+ and CD8+ T cells were sorted separately from peripheral blood before TCR sequencing.

Broad study findings and their caveats: At doses of 0.1 to 3.0 mg/kg, clonal expansion of both CD4+ and CD8+ T cells in blood was seen between baseline and week 6. Which antigens the clonally expanded peripheral T cells were specific for was not determined. After ivuxolimab, more expanded clones were found on average in CD8+ T cells than in CD4+ T cells. Partial responders in the 0.1-3.0 mg/kg groups had among the lowest normalized peripheral clonal expansion, especially among CD8+ T cells. Low levels of normalized T-cell clonal expansion were also seen in some patients who did not respond.

The CDR3 goes from the cysteine to the phenylalanine over 18 residues. The kept DNA is CDR3 alone, 54 bases in frame from the first base. V trim: 2 bases; J trim: 3 bases; unmatched bases: 14. CDR1 is given as SGHRS and CDR2 as YFSETQ, both from the germline V gene. As concerns this clone: Its target antigen remains unknown. Base qualities are not at hand, and no much larger clone is one base apart.

Material: CD4+ or CD8+ T cells sorted from blood, obtained in a trial of the OX40 agonist ivuxolimab. The rearranged chain carries TRBV5-1 and TRBJ2-1; 7 of the junction bases match TRBD2. The clonotype was recovered from an adult with an advanced solid tumor such as melanoma, head and neck, liver or kidney cancer. The nucleotide sequence is TGCGCCAGCAGCTTCGAGCCGGAGAGCGGGAAACTCTACAATGAGCAGTTCTTC. Its coded protein is CASSFEPESGKLYNEQFF.